The T cell receptor (beta chain) under discussion was sequenced for a study of cytomegalovirus exposure and HLA in healthy donors. Study overall: One earlier analysis, a look at 150 million to 200 million T cells, found approximately 120 million unique TCR beta sequences.

The PCR made use of 60 Vbeta and 13 Jbeta primers. Repertoires were generated with immunoSEQ multiplex PCR, while TCRdb's copy carries only in-frame clones and drops some. There are 200,000 or so clones in the sample; about 78% occur only once, and less than 3.5% lies in the top ten. CDR1 LGHNT and CDR2 FRNRAP come from the germline V gene. After removal of 4 bases from V and 1 base from J, the junction contained 4 bases not matched to a gene. This CDR3 spans 15 amino acids. The source is a woman aged 25 to 45 in good health and CMV-seronegative. This sequence joins TRBV12-5 and TRBJ2-7; TRBD1 matches 10 bases. Sequenced: PBMCs. The CDR3 nucleotides read TGTGCTAGTGGTTGGACAGGGGGTTCGTCCTACGAGCAGTACTTC. Amino acid sequence: CASGWTGGSSYEQYF.